These T cell receptor beta chains were read from a single sample in a study of OX40 agonist ivuxolimab in advanced cancers. Produced via immunoSEQ multiplex PCR; TCRdb's table is partial and in-frame only. The sample comprises roughly 34,000 clones, 85% to 95% of which are singletons, and under 5.5% rests with the top ten. The specimen comprised CD4+ or CD8+ T cells sorted from blood, sampled in a trial of the OX40 agonist ivuxolimab. These receptors all stem from an adult with an advanced solid tumor such as melanoma, head and neck, liver or kidney cancer. The CDR3 runs from the conserved cysteine through the conserved F or W. A D gene is named only where the DNA matches it firmly. Clone size is shown for a subset of rows, as once, few, many or a class of expanded clone.

CDR3 protein: CASSRRYEQYF
CDR3 DNA: TGTGCCAGCTCGCGTAGATACGAGCAGTACTTC
V gene: TRBV6-1
J gene: TRBJ2-7
D gene: -
clone size: -

CDR3 protein: CASRIGLAGANEQFF
CDR3 DNA: TGTGCCAGCAGGATCGGACTAGCGGGAGCTAATGAGCAGTTCTTC
V gene: TRBV28
J gene: TRBJ2-1
D gene: TRBD2
clone size: -

CDR3 protein: CASSEALRQGLETQYF
CDR3 DNA: TGTGCCAGCAGTGAAGCGCTTCGACAGGGTTTGGAGACCCAGTACTTC
V gene: TRBV6-1
J gene: TRBJ2-5
D gene: TRBD1
clone size: -

CDR3 protein: CASSHGTNSYEQYF
CDR3 DNA: TGTGCCAGCAGCCATGGGACTAACTCCTACGAGCAGTACTTC
V gene: TRBV4-2
J gene: TRBJ2-7
D gene: TRBD2
clone size: -

CDR3 protein: CASSETGSYNEQFF
CDR3 DNA: TGCGCCAGCAGTGAGACGGGTTCCTACAATGAGCAGTTCTTC
V gene: TRBV10-2
J gene: TRBJ2-1
D gene: -
clone size: -

CDR3 protein: CASSVGPGTGYTDTQYF
CDR3 DNA: TGTGCCAGCAGCGTAGGCCCAGGGACAGGGTACACAGATACGCAGTATTTT
V gene: TRBV9
J gene: TRBJ2-3
D gene: TRBD1
clone size: -

CDR3 protein: CASSISGVNYGYTF
CDR3 DNA: TGTGCCAGTAGTATTTCCGGGGTTAACTATGGCTACACCTTC
V gene: TRBV19
J gene: TRBJ1-2
D gene: -
clone size: -

CDR3 protein: CASRERGAANTGELFF
CDR3 DNA: TGTGCCAGTAGAGAGCGGGGGGCCGCGAACACCGGGGAGCTGTTTTTT
V gene: TRBV19
J gene: TRBJ2-2
D gene: TRBD2
clone size: -

CDR3 protein: CSVEREGWETQYF
CDR3 DNA: TGCAGCGTTGAGAGGGAGGGCTGGGAGACCCAGTACTTC
V gene: TRBV29-1
J gene: TRBJ2-5
D gene: TRBD2
clone size: -

CDR3 protein: CASRLAGGPADTQYF
CDR3 DNA: TGTGCCAGCAGGTTAGCGGGGGGCCCCGCAGATACGCAGTATTTT
V gene: TRBV27
J gene: TRBJ2-3
D gene: TRBD2
clone size: -

CDR3 protein: CASSSTGTSGTGELFF
CDR3 DNA: TGTGCCAGCAGCTCAACCGGGACTAGCGGGACCGGGGAGCTGTTTTTT
V gene: TRBV5-8
J gene: TRBJ2-2
D gene: TRBD2
clone size: -

CDR3 protein: CASSLSGTSGHNEQFF
CDR3 DNA: TGTGCCAGCAGCTTGTCCGGGACTAGCGGTCACAATGAGCAGTTCTTC
V gene: TRBV7-2
J gene: TRBJ2-1
D gene: TRBD2
clone size: -

CDR3 protein: CASSLQFTDGYTF
CDR3 DNA: TGTGCCAGCAGCTTACAGTTTACTGATGGCTACACCTTC
V gene: TRBV11-1
J gene: TRBJ1-2
D gene: -
clone size: -

CDR3 protein: CASSRLAGGSYEQYF
CDR3 DNA: TGCGCCAGCAGCCGACTAGCGGGAGGATCTTACGAGCAGTACTTC
V gene: TRBV5-1
J gene: TRBJ2-7
D gene: TRBD2
clone size: -

CDR3 protein: CASSFPQGGGQPQHF
CDR3 DNA: TGTGCCAGCAGTTTTCCACAGGGGGGGGGTCAGCCCCAGCATTTT
V gene: TRBV28
J gene: TRBJ1-5
D gene: TRBD1
clone size: -

CDR3 protein: CASSEGQGAGNTIYF
CDR3 DNA: TGTGCCAGCAGTGAAGGGCAGGGTGCTGGAAACACCATATATTTT
V gene: TRBV6-1
J gene: TRBJ1-3
D gene: -
clone size: once

CDR3 protein: CASSLSGTSGRGEQFF
CDR3 DNA: TGTGCCAGCAGCCTTTCCGGGACTAGCGGGAGAGGTGAGCAGTTCTTC
V gene: TRBV7-6
J gene: TRBJ2-1
D gene: TRBD2
clone size: once

CDR3 protein: CASSAQPLAGRETQYF
CDR3 DNA: TGTGCCAGCAGCGCACAGCCACTAGCTGGAAGAGAGACCCAGTACTTC
V gene: TRBV7-2
J gene: TRBJ2-5
D gene: -
clone size: -

CDR3 protein: CATSRDGGSGNTIYF
CDR3 DNA: TGTGCCACCAGCAGAGACGGGGGCTCTGGAAACACCATATATTTT
V gene: TRBV15
J gene: TRBJ1-3
D gene: -
clone size: -

CDR3 protein: CASSVTGGDEKLFF
CDR3 DNA: TGTGCCAGTAGTGTGACAGGGGGCGATGAAAAACTGTTTTTT
V gene: TRBV19
J gene: TRBJ1-4
D gene: TRBD1
clone size: -

CDR3 protein: CASSYVIAGGETQYF
CDR3 DNA: TGTGCCAGCAGTTACGTAATCGCAGGGGGTGAGACCCAGTACTTC
V gene: TRBV6-6
J gene: TRBJ2-5
D gene: TRBD1
clone size: -

CDR3 protein: CASSLAGTSLTDTQYF
CDR3 DNA: TGCGCCAGCAGCTTGGCCGGGACTAGCCTCACAGATACGCAGTATTTT
V gene: TRBV5-1
J gene: TRBJ2-3
D gene: TRBD2
clone size: -

CDR3 protein: CASSVTGGAEVSGNTIYF
CDR3 DNA: TGTGCCAGCAGCGTGACAGGGGGGGCGGAGGTCTCTGGAAACACCATATATTTT
V gene: TRBV9
J gene: TRBJ1-3
D gene: TRBD1
clone size: -

CDR3 protein: CAWNDQGSLTHYGYTF
CDR3 DNA: TGTGCCTGGAATGACCAGGGGAGCTTGACTCACTATGGCTACACCTTC
V gene: TRBV30
J gene: TRBJ1-2
D gene: -
clone size: -

CDR3 protein: CASSQGHNYGYTF
CDR3 DNA: TGCGCCAGCAGCCAAGGTCACAACTATGGCTACACCTTC
V gene: TRBV4-3
J gene: TRBJ1-2
D gene: -
clone size: few

CDR3 protein: CASSFSANYGYTF
CDR3 DNA: TGTGCCAGCAGTTTTTCTGCTAACTATGGCTACACCTTC
V gene: TRBV28
J gene: TRBJ1-2
D gene: -
clone size: -

CDR3 protein: CASSPRDGFNYGYTF
CDR3 DNA: TGTGCCAGCTCACCTCGGGACGGATTTAACTATGGCTACACCTTC
V gene: TRBV18
J gene: TRBJ1-2
D gene: -
clone size: -

CDR3 protein: CASSAPSGTSETQYF
CDR3 DNA: TGCGCCAGCAGCGCCCCTTCCGGGACTAGCGAGACCCAGTACTTC
V gene: TRBV5-1
J gene: TRBJ2-5
D gene: TRBD2
clone size: -